The clone carrying this T cell receptor (beta chain) was counted at least ten times. The antigen is undetermined. This entry belongs to a study of spatial heterogeneity in lung cancer. The CDR3 consists of 14 residues. Germline V gives CDR1 SGHVS, CDR2 FQNEAQ. V was clipped by 5 bases and J by 5 bases, with 15 bases between them. TCRdb re-derived calls from the 5' RACE reads in MiXCR, one entry per CDR3 protein. Of thousands of distinct CDR3 sequences in the sample, about 14% were seen once. General study findings and limits: Tumors with more nonsynonymous mutations had more expanded intratumoral alpha and beta TCRs.

Stated time point: sample taken at primary tumor resection. Specimen: lung tumor tissue, collected at surgery. The sequence was collected from a female donor with early-stage non-small cell lung cancer. V gene TRBV7-8 combines with J gene TRBJ1-2; D is perhaps TRBD1 (6 bases). CDR3 sequence: CASSPSPTGYGYTF. CDR3 in DNA: TGTGCCAGCAGCCCTTCCCCTACAGGGTATGGCTACACCTTC.